Judged by abundance, the clone carrying this TCR beta chain is medium-sized. What it binds is not known. The record originates from a study of T-cell reconstitution after alpha-beta-depleted transplantation in children. Study-wide results and caveats: After transplant, high TCRbeta diversity at day 60 in some patients arose from surviving recipient T cells and thymic progenitors. In patients about two months after transplant, alpha-beta T cells reportedly arose from several hundred expanded graft clones. The authors attributed T-cell counts and diversity one year after transplant mostly to newly produced T cells.

A TCRbeta library incorporating unique molecular identifiers was prepared. MiXCR, run by TCRdb on the PCR reads, gives a single entry per CDR3 protein. The sample carries 5,000 to 6,500 distinct CDR3 sequences, over 12% recorded once. After removal of 4 bases from V and 8 bases from J, the junction contained 9 bases not matched to a gene. The CDR3 has 14 residues. Germline CDR1 and CDR2: SQVTM and ANQGSEA. This chain links TRBV29-1 with TRBJ2-1; 9 bases agree with TRBD1. The TCR comes from a boy aged 5-17 years with acute lymphoblastic leukemia, due to receive a stem cell transplant. This material consisted of PBMCs, taken before TCRalphabeta/CD19-depleted stem cell transplant. This chain's CDR3 is CSVVGTGRVDEQFF. As DNA, the CDR3 is TGCAGCGTTGTGGGGACAGGGAGGGTAGATGAGCAGTTCTTC.